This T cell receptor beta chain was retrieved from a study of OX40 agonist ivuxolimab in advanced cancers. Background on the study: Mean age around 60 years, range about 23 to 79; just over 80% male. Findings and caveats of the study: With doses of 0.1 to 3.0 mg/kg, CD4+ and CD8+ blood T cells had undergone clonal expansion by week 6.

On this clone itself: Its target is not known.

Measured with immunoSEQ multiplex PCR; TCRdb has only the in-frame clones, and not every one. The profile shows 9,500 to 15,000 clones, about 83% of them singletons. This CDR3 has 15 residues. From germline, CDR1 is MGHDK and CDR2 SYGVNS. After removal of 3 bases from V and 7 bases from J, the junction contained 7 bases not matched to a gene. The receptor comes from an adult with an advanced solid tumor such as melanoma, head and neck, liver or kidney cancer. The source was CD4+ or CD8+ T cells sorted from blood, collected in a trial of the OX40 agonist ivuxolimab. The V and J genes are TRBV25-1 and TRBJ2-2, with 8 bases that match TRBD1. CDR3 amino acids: CASSDGQGERGELFF. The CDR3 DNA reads TGTGCCAGCAGTGACGGACAGGGCGAACGCGGGGAGCTGTTTTTT.